A single sample gave rise to the 3 T cell receptor beta chains below, sequenced in a study of blood T cell repertoires in COVID-19. Using immunoSEQ multiplex PCR, the repertoire was profiled, and TCRdb retains in-frame clones only, with some absent. The sample lists around 180,000 clones; approximately 79% were seen once. Sequencing input: peripheral blood. Every receptor here comes from a woman of 80 years or more with acute or convalescent COVID-19.

The V and J genes are TRBV19 and TRBJ2-6; no firm D call. The V gene's germline CDR1 is LNHDA and CDR2 SQIVND (reference sequence). Trimming shortened V by 7 bases and J by 2 bases, and 12 bases separated the two germline ends. This CDR3 comprises 15 residues. The CDR3 DNA reads TGTGCCAGTAATGTCTTAACTGCTGGGGCCAACGTCCTGACTTTC. This gives the protein CASNVLTAGANVLTF.

In this sample, this clone turned up many times. V usage is TRBV27 and J usage is TRBJ1-2; 7 bases fit TRBD1. The CDR3 extends over 14 amino acids. J lost 4 bases, V lost 5 bases, and 7 bases had no gene match. CDR1 is MNHEY and CDR2 is SMNVEV in the germline V gene (reference sequence). CDR3 coding DNA: TGTGCCAGCAGTCTTTATTGGGACAGCTATGGCTACACCTTC. Amino acid sequence: CASSLYWDSYGYTF.

The chain combines TRBV7-9 with TRBJ2-7, with D perhaps TRBD1 (5 bases). This CDR3 comprises 14 residues. With 8 bases removed from V and 5 bases from J, the gap between germline ends came to 19 bases. Germline V gene data show CDR1 as SEHNR and CDR2 as FQNEAQ (reference sequence). CDR3 DNA sequence: TGTGCCAGCGATAGGGGCGATACGGTCGACGAGCAGTACTTC. As protein: CASDRGDTVDEQYF. Full variable domain (outside the CDR3, taken from reference TRBV7-9 and TRBJ2-7): DTGVSQNPRHKITKRGQNVTFRCDPISEHNRLYWYRQTLGQGPEFLTYFQNEAQLEKSRLLSDRFSAERPKGSFSTLEIQRTEQGDSAMYLCASDRGDTVDEQYFGPGTRLTVT.